The clone carrying this TCR beta chain showed up just a few times. Its antigen remains unidentified. The CDR3 has 15 residues. V shed 5 bases and J 5 bases; nucleotides not matched to a gene: 6. Germline CDR1 and CDR2: LNHNV and YYDKDF (reference sequence). These data come from a study of CD8 T cells in ankylosing spondylitis. Study-level findings and limits: Fewer than ten highly homologous variants made up a TCR beta motif, and this motif appeared characteristic of ankylosing spondylitis blood. Some motif variants had been reported before (in reactive arthritis synovial fluid and blood). There was reportedly significant enrichment of clones that were disease-linked in matched ankylosing spondylitis synovial fluid.

Making the TCR beta libraries involved quantitative 5'-RACE with molecular barcodes. TCRdb redid the calling of the 5' RACE reads with MiXCR, one entry per CDR3 protein. The sample consists of approximately 500,000 distinct CDR3 sequences, 9.5% to 15% of them appearing once. This chain joins TRBV15 and TRBJ1-5; 10 bases line up with TRBD1. The sequenced sample was blood, either unsorted or a sorted T cell fraction (not recorded which). The receptor comes from a male donor with ankylosing spondylitis. The CDR3 region has the DNA TGTGCCACCAGCCCGCGACAGGGGGCTGATCAGCCCCAGCATTTT. Translated, it gives CATSPRQGADQPQHF.